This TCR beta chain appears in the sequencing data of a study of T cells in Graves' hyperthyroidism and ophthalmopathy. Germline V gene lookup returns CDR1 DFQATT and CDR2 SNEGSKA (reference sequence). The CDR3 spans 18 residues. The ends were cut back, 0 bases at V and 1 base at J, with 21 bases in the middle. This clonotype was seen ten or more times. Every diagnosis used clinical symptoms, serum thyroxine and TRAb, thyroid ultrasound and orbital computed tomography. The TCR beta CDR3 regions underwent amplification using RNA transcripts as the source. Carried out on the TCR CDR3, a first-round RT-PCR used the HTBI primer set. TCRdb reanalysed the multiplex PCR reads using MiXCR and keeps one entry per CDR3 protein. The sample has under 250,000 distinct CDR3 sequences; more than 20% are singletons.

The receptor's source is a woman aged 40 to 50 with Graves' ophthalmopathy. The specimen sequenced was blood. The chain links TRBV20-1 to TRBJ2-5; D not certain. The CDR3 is CSAREGYGLEYTQETQYF. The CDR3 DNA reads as TGCAGTGCTAGAGAAGGCTATGGGCTGGAATACACCCAAGAGACCCAGTACTTC.